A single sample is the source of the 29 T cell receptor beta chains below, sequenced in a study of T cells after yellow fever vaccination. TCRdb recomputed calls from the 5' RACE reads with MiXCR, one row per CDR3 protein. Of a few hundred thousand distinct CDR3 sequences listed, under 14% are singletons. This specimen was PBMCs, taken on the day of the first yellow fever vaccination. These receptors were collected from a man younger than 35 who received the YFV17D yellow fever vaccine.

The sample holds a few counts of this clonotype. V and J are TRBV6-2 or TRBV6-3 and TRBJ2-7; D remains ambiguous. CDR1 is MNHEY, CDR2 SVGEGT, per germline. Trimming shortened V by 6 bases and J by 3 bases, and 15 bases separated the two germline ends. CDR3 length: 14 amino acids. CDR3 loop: CASSPNPIYYEQYV. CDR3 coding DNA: TGTGCCAGCAGCCCGAATCCAATTTACTACGAGCAGTACGTC.

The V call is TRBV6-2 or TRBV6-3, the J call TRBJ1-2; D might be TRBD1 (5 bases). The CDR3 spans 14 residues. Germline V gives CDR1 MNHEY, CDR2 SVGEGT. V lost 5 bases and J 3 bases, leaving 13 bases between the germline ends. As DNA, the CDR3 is TGTGCCAGCAGTCCTAGACAGCTACACTATGGCTACACCTTC. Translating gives CASSPRQLHYGYTF.

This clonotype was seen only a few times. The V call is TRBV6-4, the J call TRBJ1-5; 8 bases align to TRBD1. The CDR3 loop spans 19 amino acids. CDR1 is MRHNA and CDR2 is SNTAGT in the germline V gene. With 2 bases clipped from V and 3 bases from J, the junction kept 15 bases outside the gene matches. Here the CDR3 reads CASSDGALVARGPNQPQHF. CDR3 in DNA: TGTGCCAGCAGTGACGGAGCATTGGTGGCCAGGGGGCCCAATCAGCCCCAGCATTTT.

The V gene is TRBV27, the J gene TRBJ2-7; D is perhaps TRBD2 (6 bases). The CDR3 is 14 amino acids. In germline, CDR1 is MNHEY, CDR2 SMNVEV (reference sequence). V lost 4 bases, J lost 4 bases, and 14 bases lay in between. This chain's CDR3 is CASSWGWGVYEQYV. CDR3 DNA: TGTGCCAGCAGTTGGGGCTGGGGGGTTTACGAGCAGTACGTC.

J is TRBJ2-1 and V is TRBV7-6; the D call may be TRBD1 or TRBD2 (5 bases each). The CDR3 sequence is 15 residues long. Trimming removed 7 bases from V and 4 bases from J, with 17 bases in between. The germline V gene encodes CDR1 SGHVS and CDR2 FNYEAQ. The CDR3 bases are TGTGCCAGCACACAAGGGACGGGGATTTACAATGAGCAGTTCTTC. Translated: CASTQGTGIYNEQFF. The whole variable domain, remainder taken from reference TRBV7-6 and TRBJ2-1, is GAGVSQSPRYKVTKRGQDVALRCDPISGHVSLYWYRQALGQGPEFLTYFNYEAQQDKSGLPNDRFSAERPEGSISTLTIQRTEQRDSAMYRCASTQGTGIYNEQFFGPGTRLTVL.

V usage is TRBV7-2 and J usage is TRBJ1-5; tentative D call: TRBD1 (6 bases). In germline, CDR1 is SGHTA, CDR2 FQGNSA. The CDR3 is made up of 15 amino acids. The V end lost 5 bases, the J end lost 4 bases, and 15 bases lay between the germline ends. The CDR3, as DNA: TGTGCCAGCAGCCCGGGGGCAGTATCAAATCAGCCCCAGCATTTT. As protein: CASSPGAVSNQPQHF.

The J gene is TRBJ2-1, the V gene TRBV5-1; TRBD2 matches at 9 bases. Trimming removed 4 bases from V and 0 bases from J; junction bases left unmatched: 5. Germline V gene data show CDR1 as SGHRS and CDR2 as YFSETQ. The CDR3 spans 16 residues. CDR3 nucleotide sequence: TGCGCCAGCAGCCCCAGACTAGCGGACTCCTACAATGAGCAGTTCTTC. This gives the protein CASSPRLADSYNEQFF.

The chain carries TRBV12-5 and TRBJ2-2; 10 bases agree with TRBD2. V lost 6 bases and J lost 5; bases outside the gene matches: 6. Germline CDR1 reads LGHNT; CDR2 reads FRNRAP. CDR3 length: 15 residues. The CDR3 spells CASGTGTSETGELFF. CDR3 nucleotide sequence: TGTGCTAGTGGGACCGGGACTAGCGAGACCGGGGAGCTGTTTTTT.

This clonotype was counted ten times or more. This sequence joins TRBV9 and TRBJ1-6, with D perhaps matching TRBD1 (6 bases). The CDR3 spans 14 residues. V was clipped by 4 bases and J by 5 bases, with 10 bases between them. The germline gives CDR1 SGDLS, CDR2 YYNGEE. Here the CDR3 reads CASSPQGNNSPLHF. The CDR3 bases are TGTGCCAGCAGCCCTCAGGGGAATAATTCACCCCTCCACTTT.

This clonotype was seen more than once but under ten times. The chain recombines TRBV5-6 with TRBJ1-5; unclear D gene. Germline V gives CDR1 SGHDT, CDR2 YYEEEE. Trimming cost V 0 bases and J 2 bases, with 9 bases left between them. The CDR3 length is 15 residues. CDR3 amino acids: CASSLGWGGNQPQHF. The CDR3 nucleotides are TGTGCCAGCAGCTTGGGTTGGGGAGGCAATCAGCCCCAGCATTTT.

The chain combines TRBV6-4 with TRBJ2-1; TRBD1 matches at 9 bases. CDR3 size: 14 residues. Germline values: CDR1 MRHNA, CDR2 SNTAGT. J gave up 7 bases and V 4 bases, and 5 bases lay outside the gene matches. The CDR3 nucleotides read TGTGCCAGCAGTGCGAGGACAGGGGTGAATGAGCAGTTCTTC. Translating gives CASSARTGVNEQFF.

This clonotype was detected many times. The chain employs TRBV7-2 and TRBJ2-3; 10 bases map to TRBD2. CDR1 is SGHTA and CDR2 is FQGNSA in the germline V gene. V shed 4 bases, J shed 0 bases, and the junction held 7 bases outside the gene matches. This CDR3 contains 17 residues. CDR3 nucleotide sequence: TGTGCCAGCAGCTCCTCGCTAGCGGGGGCCAGCACAGATACGCAGTATTTT. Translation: CASSSSLAGASTDTQYF.

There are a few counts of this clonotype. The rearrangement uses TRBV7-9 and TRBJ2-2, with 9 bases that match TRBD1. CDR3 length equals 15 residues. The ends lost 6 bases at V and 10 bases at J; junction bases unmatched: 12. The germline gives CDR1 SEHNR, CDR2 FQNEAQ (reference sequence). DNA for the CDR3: TGTGCCAGCAGTTTTACAGGGGGCGAGTCATTGGAGCTGTTTTTT. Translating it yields CASSFTGGESLELFF.

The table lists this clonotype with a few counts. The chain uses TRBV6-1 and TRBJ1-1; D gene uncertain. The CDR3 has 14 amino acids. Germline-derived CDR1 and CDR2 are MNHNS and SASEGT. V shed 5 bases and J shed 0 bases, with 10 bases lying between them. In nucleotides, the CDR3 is TGTGCCAGCAGTACCCCGGCCTTGAACACTGAAGCTTTCTTT. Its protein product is CASSTPALNTEAFF.

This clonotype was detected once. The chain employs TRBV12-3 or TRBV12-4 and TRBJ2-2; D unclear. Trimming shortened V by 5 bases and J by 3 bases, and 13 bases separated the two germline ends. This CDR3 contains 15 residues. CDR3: CASSPLQQYTGELFF. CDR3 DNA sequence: TGTGCCAGCAGTCCGCTACAACAGTACACCGGGGAGCTGTTTTTT.

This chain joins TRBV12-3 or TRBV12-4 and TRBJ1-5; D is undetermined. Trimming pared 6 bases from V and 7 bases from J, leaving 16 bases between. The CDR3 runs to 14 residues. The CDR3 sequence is CASSRNDLGQPQHF. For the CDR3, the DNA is TGTGCCAGCAGCCGGAACGACCTCGGACAGCCCCAGCATTTT.

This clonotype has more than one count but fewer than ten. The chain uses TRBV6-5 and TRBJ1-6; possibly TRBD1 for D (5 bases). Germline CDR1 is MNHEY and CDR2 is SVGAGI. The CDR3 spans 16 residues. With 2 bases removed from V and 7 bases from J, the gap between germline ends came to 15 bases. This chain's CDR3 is CASSYTTGTFNSPLHF. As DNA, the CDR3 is TGTGCCAGCAGTTACACAACCGGGACGTTCAATTCACCCCTCCACTTT.

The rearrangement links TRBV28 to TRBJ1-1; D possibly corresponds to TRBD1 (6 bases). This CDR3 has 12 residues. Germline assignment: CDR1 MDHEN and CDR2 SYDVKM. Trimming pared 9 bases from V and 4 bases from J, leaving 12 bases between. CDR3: CASLPRGTEAFF. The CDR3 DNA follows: TGTGCCAGTCTCCCCAGGGGCACTGAAGCTTTCTTT.

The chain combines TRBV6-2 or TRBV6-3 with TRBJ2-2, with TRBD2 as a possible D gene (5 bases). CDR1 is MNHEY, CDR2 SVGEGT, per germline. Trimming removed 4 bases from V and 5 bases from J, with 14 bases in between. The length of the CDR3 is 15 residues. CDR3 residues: CASSSRENPTGELFF. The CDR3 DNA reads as TGTGCCAGCAGTTCTAGGGAGAATCCTACCGGGGAGCTGTTTTTT.

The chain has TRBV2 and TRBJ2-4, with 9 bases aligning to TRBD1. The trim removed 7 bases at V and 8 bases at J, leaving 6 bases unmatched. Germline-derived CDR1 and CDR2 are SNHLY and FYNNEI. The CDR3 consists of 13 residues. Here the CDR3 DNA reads TGTGCCAGCAACCTGGACAGGGGTGACATTCAGTACTTC. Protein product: CASNLDRGDIQYF.

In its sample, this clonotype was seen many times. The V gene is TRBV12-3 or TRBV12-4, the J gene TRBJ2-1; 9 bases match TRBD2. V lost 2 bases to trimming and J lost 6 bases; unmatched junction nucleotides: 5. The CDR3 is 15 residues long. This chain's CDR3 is CASSLSGGRLNEQFF. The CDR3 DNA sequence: TGTGCCAGCAGTTTAAGCGGGGGGCGCCTCAATGAGCAGTTCTTC.

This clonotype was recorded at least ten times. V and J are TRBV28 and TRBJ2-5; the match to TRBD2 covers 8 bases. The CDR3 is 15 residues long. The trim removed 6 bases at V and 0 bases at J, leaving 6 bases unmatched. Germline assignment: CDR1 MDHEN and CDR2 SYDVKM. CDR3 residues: CASRRASGYQETQYF. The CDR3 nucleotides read TGTGCCAGCAGGAGGGCTAGCGGGTACCAAGAGACCCAGTACTTC.

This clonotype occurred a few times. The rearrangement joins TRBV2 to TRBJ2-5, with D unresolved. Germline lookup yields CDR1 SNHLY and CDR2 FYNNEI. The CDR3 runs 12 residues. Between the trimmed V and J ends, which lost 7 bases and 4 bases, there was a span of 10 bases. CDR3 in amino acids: CASTWELETQYF. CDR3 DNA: TGTGCCAGCACCTGGGAACTAGAGACCCAGTACTTC.

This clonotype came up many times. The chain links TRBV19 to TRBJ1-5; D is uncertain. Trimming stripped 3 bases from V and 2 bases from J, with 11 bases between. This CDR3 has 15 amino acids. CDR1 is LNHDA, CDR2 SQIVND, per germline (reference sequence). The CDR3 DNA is TGTGCCAGTAGTATGGCTGAGAGGGGCAATCAGCCCCAGCATTTT. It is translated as CASSMAERGNQPQHF.

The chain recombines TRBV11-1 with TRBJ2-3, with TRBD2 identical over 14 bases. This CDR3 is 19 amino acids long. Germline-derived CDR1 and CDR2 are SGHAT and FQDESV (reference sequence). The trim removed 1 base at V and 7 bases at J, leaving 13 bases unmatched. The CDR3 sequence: CASSLDRPLTSGGVYTQYF. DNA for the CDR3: TGTGCCAGCAGCTTAGACCGTCCCCTGACTAGCGGGGGGGTATATACGCAGTATTTT.

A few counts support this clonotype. The CDR3 loop is CASSWTGGGEGYTF. The DNA for the CDR3 is TGTGCCAGCAGCTGGACAGGGGGTGGTGAGGGCTACACCTTC. The chain couples TRBV7-3 to TRBJ1-2, with TRBD1 matching 10 bases. The CDR3 consists of 14 residues. Losses at the gene ends were 4 bases for V and 8 bases for J; bases not matched to a gene: 7. Germline CDR1 and CDR2: SGHTA and FQGTGA. The variable domain in full, with the rest retrieved from reference TRBV7-3 and TRBJ1-2, is GAGVSQTPSNKVTEKGKYVELRCDPISGHTALYWYRQSLGQGPEFLIYFQGTGAADDSGLPNDRFFAVRPEGSVSTLKIQRTERGDSAVYLCASSWTGGGEGYTFGSGTRLTVV.

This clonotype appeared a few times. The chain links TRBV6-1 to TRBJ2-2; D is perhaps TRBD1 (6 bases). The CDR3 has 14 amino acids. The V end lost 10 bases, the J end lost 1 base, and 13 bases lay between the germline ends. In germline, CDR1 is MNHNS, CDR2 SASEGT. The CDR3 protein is CAIQGNGNTGELFF. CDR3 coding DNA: TGTGCCATACAGGGAAATGGGAACACCGGGGAGCTGTTTTTT.

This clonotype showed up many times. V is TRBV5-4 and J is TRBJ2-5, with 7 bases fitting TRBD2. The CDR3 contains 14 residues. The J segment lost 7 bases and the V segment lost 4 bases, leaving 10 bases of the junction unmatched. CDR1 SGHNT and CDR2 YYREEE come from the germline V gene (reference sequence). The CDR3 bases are TGTGCCAGCAGCCCCTCCAGCGGGGAGGGGACCCAGTACTTC. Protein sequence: CASSPSSGEGTQYF.

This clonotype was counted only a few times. For the CDR3, the DNA is TGTGCCAGCAGTCCTCAATCCCCACGGGAGACCCAGTACTTC. Its translation is CASSPQSPRETQYF. The chain recombines TRBV27 with TRBJ2-5; D unresolved. Trimming shortened V by 5 bases and J by 5 bases, and 15 bases separated the two germline ends. This CDR3 comprises 14 residues. Germline V gene lookup returns CDR1 MNHEY and CDR2 SMNVEV (reference sequence).